The rows below give T cell receptor beta chains drawn from one sample of a study of radiotherapy plus CTLA-4 blockade in lung cancer. Clones were sequenced by immunoSEQ multiplex PCR, and TCRdb holds only the in-frame ones, with some missing. The sample includes 75,000 to 100,000 clones, 82% of them seen just once. The sequences come from peripheral blood, collected from a patient treated with radiotherapy plus ipilimumab. The receptors were gathered from a human donor with non-small cell lung cancer who had a partial response to radiotherapy plus ipilimumab. CDR3s include the opening cysteine and the closing phenylalanine or tryptophan. A D gene is named only where the DNA matches it firmly. Expanded clones get a size class; other rows say once, few or many, or leave the size out.

len	abundance	d_gene	j_gene	v_gene	CDR3aa	CDR3nt
14	NA	NA	TRBJ2-1	TRBV19	CASTPEPQGDEQFF	TGTGCCAGTACCCCCGAACCCCAGGGTGATGAGCAGTTCTTC
10	NA	NA	TRBJ2-3	TRBV29-1	CAGGFDTQYF	TGCGCTGGAGGATTTGATACGCAGTATTTT
16	NA	TRBD1	TRBJ2-3	TRBV14	CASSQDAGQGTNTQYF	TGTGCCAGCAGCCAAGATGCGGGACAGGGGACAAATACGCAGTATTTT
12	NA	TRBD1	TRBJ2-7	TRBV9	CASSGDRDEQYF	TGTGCCAGCAGCGGGGACAGGGACGAGCAGTACTTC
15	NA	TRBD2	TRBJ2-1	TRBV19	CASSMGGRAVSEQFF	TGTGCCAGTAGTATGGGTGGGAGGGCCGTCAGTGAGCAGTTCTTC
14	NA	NA	TRBJ2-5	TRBV6-1	CASHGGRGRETQYF	TGTGCCTCCCACGGAGGGAGGGGGAGAGAGACCCAGTACTTC
11	NA	NA	TRBJ2-5	TRBV5-1	CASSFKETQYF	TGCGCCAGCAGCTTTAAAGAGACCCAGTACTTC
13	NA	NA	TRBJ1-1	TRBV18	CASSPRGRTEAFF	TGTGCCAGCTCACCACGAGGGCGCACTGAAGCTTTCTTT
14	NA	NA	TRBJ1-4	TRBV19	CASSPLGQEEKLFF	TGTGCCAGTAGTCCATTAGGACAAGAGGAAAAACTGTTTTTT
15	once	NA	TRBJ1-5	TRBV7-6	CASSLNSGGYQPQHF	TGTGCCAGCAGCTTAAACTCTGGGGGCTATCAGCCCCAGCATTTT
15	NA	NA	TRBJ2-7	TRBV5-1	CASSPRGLRGYEQYF	TGCGCCAGCAGCCCCAGGGGACTAAGGGGCTACGAGCAGTACTTC
14	NA	TRBD2	TRBJ2-5	TRBV7-7	CASSLLAAEETQYF	TGTGCCAGCAGCTTACTAGCGGCCGAAGAGACCCAGTACTTC
14	NA	NA	TRBJ1-5	TRBV9	CASSVGTVNQPQHF	TGTGCCAGCAGCGTAGGGACAGTTAATCAGCCCCAGCATTTT
17	NA	TRBD2	TRBJ2-7	TRBV5-5	CASRVDRAGTSGYEQYF	TGTGCCAGCAGGGTGGACAGGGCCGGGACTAGCGGGTACGAGCAGTACTTC
15	NA	TRBD2	TRBJ2-7	TRBV19	CASSPGTSGLYEQYF	TGTGCCAGTAGTCCCGGGACTAGCGGTCTCTACGAGCAGTACTTC
13	NA	NA	TRBJ1-2	TRBV6-5	CASKLVVNYGYTF	TGTGCCAGCAAATTAGTGGTTAACTATGGCTACACCTTC
15	NA	TRBD2	TRBJ2-1	TRBV28	CASTLAGGSYNEQFF	TGTGCCAGCACTCTGGCGGGAGGGTCCTACAATGAGCAGTTCTTC
13	NA	NA	TRBJ2-6	TRBV9	CASYRAGANVLTF	TGTGCCAGCTATCGTGCTGGGGCCAACGTCCTGACTTTC
14	NA	NA	TRBJ2-2	TRBV5-1	CASSLVTNTGELFF	TGCGCCAGCAGCTTGGTAACGAACACCGGGGAGCTGTTTTTT
16	NA	TRBD1	TRBJ1-1	TRBV2	CASSEIQGGQARGAFF	TGTGCCAGCAGTGAAATACAGGGGGGTCAGGCTCGAGGAGCTTTCTTT
15	once	TRBD1	TRBJ2-2	TRBV9	CASSPRGLNTGELFF	TGTGCCAGCAGTCCCAGGGGGCTCAACACCGGGGAGCTGTTTTTT
11	NA	NA	TRBJ1-2	TRBV29-1	CSVYDRQGYTF	TGCAGCGTCTACGACAGGCAAGGCTACACCTTC
15	NA	TRBD2	TRBJ2-7	TRBV5-1	CASSLAGLPTYEQYF	TGCGCCAGCAGCTTAGCGGGGCTCCCGACCTACGAGCAGTACTTC
15	NA	TRBD1	TRBJ1-4	TRBV25-1	CASSDGTGGARKLFF	TGTGCCAGCAGTGATGGGACAGGGGGCGCGAGGAAACTGTTTTTT
15	NA	TRBD2	TRBJ2-1	TRBV7-3	CASSLLAGGYNEQFF	TGTGCCAGCAGCCTGCTTGCGGGAGGCTACAATGAGCAGTTCTTC
15	NA	NA	TRBJ1-1	TRBV18	CASSPPGRGGTEAFF	TGTGCCAGCTCACCACCGGGGAGGGGTGGCACTGAAGCTTTCTTT
17	NA	TRBD2	TRBJ2-7	TRBV11-2	CASSLVLAGGLGDEQYF	TGTGCCAGCAGTCTGGTACTAGCGGGAGGCCTGGGGGACGAGCAGTACTTC
16	few	TRBD2	TRBJ2-3	TRBV18	CASSPQAGTIADTQYF	TGTGCCAGCTCACCACAAGCAGGGACTATAGCAGATACGCAGTATTTT
14	NA	TRBD1	TRBJ2-2	TRBV6-5	CASREGQGRRELFF	TGTGCCAGCAGAGAAGGACAGGGTAGGAGGGAGCTGTTTTTT
13	NA	TRBD1	TRBJ2-7	TRBV5-5	CASSWTGDSEQYF	TGTGCCAGCAGCTGGACAGGGGACAGCGAGCAGTACTTC
15	few	TRBD2	TRBJ2-7	TRBV9	CASSVAGGEAYEQYF	TGTGCCAGCAGCGTCGCGGGGGGGGAGGCCTACGAGCAGTACTTC
16	NA	NA	TRBJ2-1	TRBV21-1	CASSKMEREAYNEQFF	TGTGCCAGCAGCAAGATGGAGCGGGAGGCCTACAATGAGCAGTTCTTC
15	NA	TRBD2	TRBJ2-1	TRBV4-2	CASSRTSGDYNEQFF	TGTGCCAGCAGCCGGACTAGCGGGGATTACAATGAGCAGTTCTTC
16	few	NA	TRBJ2-1	TRBV7-9	CASSLGGGAGRNEQFF	TGTGCCAGCAGCTTAGGGGGCGGTGCCGGGCGCAATGAGCAGTTCTTC
15	NA	NA	TRBJ2-6	TRBV7-9	CASSPGSAGANVLTF	TGTGCCAGCAGCCCAGGTTCCGCGGGGGCCAACGTCCTGACTTTC
15	NA	TRBD1	TRBJ1-1	TRBV11-2	CASSLMTGGNTEAFF	TGTGCCAGCAGCTTAATGACAGGGGGGAACACTGAAGCTTTCTTT
13	NA	NA	TRBJ2-1	TRBV14	CASSLGAYNEQFF	TGTGCCAGCAGCCTAGGAGCTTACAATGAGCAGTTCTTC
15	NA	NA	TRBJ2-2	TRBV9	CASSVFASQAGELFF	TGTGCCAGCAGCGTTTTCGCGAGTCAGGCCGGGGAGCTGTTTTTT